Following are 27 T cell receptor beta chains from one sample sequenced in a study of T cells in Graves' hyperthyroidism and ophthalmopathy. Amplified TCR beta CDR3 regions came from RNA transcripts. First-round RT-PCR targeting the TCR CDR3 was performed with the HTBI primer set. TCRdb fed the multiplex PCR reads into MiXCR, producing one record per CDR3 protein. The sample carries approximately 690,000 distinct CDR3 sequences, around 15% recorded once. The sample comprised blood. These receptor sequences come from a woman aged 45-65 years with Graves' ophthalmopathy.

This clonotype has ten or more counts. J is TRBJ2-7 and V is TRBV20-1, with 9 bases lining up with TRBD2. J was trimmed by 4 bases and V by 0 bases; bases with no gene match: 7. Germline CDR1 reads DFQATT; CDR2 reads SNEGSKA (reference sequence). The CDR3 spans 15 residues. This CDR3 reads CSARDIAGALYEQYF. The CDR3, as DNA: TGCAGTGCTAGAGACATAGCGGGAGCTCTATACGAGCAGTACTTC.

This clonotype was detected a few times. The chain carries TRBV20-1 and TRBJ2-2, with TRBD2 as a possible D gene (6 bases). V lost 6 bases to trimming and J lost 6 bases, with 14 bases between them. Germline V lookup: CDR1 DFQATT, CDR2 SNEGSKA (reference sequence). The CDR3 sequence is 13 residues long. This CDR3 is CSAHLALAGELFF. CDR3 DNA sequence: TGCAGTGCCCATCTAGCGTTGGCCGGGGAGCTGTTTTTT.

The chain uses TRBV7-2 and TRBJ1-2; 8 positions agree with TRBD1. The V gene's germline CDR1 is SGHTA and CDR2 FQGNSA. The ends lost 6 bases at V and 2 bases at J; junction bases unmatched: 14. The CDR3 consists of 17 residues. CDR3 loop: CASSKDRAVGANYGYTF. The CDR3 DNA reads TGTGCCAGCAGTAAGGACAGGGCAGTAGGGGCCAACTATGGCTACACCTTC.

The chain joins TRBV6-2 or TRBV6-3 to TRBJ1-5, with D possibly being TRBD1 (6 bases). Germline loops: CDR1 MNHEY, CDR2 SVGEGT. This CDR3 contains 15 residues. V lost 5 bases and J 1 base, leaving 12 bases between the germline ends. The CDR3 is CASSGLRGSNQPQHF. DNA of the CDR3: TGTGCCAGCAGTGGGCTCAGGGGAAGCAATCAGCCCCAGCATTTT.

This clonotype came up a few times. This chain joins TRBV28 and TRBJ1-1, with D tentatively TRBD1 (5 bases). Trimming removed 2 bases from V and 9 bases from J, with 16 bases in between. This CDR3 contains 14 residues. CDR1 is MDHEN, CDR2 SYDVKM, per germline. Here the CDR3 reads CASSLRGFGSKAFF. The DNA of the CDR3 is TGTGCCAGCAGTTTAAGGGGCTTTGGGTCGAAAGCTTTCTTT.

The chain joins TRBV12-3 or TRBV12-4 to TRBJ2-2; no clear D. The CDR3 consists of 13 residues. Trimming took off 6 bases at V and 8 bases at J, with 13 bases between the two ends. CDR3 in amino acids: CASRQSSVGELFF. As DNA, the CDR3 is TGTGCCAGCAGACAAAGCAGCGTTGGGGAGCTGTTTTTT.

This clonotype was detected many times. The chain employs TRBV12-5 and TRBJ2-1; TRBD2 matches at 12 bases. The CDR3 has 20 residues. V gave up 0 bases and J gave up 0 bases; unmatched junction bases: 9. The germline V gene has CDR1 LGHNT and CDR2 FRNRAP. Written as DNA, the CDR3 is TGTGCTAGTGGTTTGGTAGGCTTCACTAGCGGGAGGAGCTCCTACAATGAGCAGTTCTTC. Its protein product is CASGLVGFTSGRSSYNEQFF.

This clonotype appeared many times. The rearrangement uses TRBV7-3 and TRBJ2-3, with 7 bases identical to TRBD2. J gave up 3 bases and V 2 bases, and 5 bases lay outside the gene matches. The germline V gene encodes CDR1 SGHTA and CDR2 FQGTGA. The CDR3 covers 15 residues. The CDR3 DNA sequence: TGTGCCAGCAGCTTAGTTATGCGGGAGACAGATACGCAGTATTTT. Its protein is CASSLVMRETDTQYF.

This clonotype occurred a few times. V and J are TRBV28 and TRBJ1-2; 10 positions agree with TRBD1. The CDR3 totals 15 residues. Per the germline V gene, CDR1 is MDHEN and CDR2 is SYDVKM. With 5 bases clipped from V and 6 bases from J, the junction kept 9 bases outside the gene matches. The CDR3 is CASSPPTGGPDGYTF. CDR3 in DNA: TGTGCCAGCAGTCCTCCGACAGGGGGCCCAGATGGCTACACCTTC.

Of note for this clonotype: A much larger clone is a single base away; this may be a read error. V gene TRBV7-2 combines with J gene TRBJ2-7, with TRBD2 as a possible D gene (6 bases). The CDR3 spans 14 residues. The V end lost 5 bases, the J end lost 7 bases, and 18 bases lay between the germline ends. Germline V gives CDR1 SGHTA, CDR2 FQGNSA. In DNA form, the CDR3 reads TGTGCCAGCAGCACGGGAGTCACGCTATCAGAGCAGTACTTC. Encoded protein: CASSTGVTLSEQYF. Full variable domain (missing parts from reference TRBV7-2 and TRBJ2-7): GAGVSQSPSNKVTEKGKDVELRCDPISGHTALYWYRQSLGQGLEFLIYFQGNSAPDKSGLPSDRFSAERTGGSVSTLTIQRTQQEDSAVYLCASSTGVTLSEQYFGPGTRLTVT.

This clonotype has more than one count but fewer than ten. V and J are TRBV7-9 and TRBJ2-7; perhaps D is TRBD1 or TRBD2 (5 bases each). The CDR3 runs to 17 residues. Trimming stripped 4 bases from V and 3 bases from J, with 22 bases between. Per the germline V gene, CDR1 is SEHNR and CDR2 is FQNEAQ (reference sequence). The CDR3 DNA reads TGTGCCAGCAGCTCCAACCAGATGGGGACGAGAGTCTACGAGCAGTACTTC. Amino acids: CASSSNQMGTRVYEQYF.

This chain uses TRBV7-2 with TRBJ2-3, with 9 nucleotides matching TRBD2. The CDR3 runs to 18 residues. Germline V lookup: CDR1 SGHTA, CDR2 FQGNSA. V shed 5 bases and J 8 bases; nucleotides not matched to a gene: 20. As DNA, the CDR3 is TGTGCCAGCAGCGTAGAGTGGGGTAGCGGGAGTTTGTCAGGTACGCAGTATTTT. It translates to CASSVEWGSGSLSGTQYF.

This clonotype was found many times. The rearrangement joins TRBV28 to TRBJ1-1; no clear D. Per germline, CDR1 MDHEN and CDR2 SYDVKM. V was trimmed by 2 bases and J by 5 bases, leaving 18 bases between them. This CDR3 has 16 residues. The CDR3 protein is CASSLNMRRVETEAFF. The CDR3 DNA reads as TGTGCCAGCAGTTTAAATATGCGGAGGGTGGAGACTGAAGCTTTCTTT.

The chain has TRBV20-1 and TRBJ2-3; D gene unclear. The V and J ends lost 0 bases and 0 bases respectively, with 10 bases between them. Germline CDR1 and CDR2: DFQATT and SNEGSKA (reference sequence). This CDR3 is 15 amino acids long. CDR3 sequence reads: CSARDRVDSTDTQYF. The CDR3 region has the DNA TGCAGTGCTAGAGATCGGGTCGATAGCACAGATACGCAGTATTTT.

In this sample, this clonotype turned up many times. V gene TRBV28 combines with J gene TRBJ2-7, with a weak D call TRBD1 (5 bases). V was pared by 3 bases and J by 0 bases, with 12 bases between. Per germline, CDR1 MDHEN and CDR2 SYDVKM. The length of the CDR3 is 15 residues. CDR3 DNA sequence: TGTGCCAGCAGTTTGAACAGGCTAGTCTCCTACGAGCAGTACTTC. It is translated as CASSLNRLVSYEQYF.

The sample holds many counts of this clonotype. DNA for the CDR3: TGCGCCAGCAGCTCGGCGGGGGCGGATGGAAACACCATATATTTT. This sequence encodes CASSSAGADGNTIYF. This chain connects TRBV5-1 to TRBJ1-3; tentatively, D is TRBD1 (6 bases). V lost 3 bases and J lost 3, with 13 bases in between. CDR1 and CDR2 from the germline V gene are SGHRS and YFSETQ. The length of the CDR3 is 15 residues.

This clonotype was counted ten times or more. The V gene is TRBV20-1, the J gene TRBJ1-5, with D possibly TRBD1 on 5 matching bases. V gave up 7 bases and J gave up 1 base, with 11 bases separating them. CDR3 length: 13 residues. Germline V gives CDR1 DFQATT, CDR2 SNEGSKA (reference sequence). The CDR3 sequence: CSVPRQSNQPQHF. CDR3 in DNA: TGCAGTGTCCCCCGACAGAGCAATCAGCCCCAGCATTTT.

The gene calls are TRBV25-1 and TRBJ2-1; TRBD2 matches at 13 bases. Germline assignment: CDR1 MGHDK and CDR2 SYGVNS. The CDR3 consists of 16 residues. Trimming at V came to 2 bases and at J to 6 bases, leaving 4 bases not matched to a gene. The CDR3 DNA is TGTGCCAGCAGTGAAGTTGGACTAGCGGGAGCCAATGAGCAGTTCTTC. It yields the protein CASSEVGLAGANEQFF.

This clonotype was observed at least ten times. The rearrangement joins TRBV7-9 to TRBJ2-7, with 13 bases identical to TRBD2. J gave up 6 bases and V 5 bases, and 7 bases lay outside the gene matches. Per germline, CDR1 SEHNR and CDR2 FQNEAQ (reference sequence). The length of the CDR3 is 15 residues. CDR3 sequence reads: CASSTRTSGSIEQYF. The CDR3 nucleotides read TGTGCCAGCAGCACCCGGACTAGCGGGAGCATCGAGCAGTACTTC.

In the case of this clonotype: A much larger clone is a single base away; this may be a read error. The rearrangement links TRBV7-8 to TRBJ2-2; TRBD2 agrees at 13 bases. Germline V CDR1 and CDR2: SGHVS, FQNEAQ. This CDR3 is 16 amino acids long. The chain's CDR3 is CAGSGGLAGVTGELFF. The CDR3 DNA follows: TGTGCCGGCAGCGGAGGACTAGCGGGAGTGACCGGGGAGCTGTTTTTT.

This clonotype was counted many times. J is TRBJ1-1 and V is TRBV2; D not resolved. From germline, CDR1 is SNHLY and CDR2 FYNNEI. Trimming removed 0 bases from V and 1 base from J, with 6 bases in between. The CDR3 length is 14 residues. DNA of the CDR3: TGTGCCAGCAGTGAAGCTGTCCAGAACACTGAAGCTTTCTTT. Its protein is CASSEAVQNTEAFF.

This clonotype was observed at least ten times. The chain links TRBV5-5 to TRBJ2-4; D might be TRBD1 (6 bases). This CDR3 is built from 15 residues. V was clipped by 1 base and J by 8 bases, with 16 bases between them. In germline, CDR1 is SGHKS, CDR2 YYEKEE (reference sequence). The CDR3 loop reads CASSLIGGHKDIQYF. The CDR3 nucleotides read TGTGCCAGCAGCTTGATAGGGGGACATAAGGACATTCAGTACTTC. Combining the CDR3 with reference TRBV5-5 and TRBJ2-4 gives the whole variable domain DAGVTQSPTHLIKTRGQQVTLRCSPISGHKSVSWYQQVLGQGPQFIFQYYEKEERGRGNFPDRFSARQFPNYSSELNVNALLLGDSALYLCASSLIGGHKDIQYFGAGTRLSVL.

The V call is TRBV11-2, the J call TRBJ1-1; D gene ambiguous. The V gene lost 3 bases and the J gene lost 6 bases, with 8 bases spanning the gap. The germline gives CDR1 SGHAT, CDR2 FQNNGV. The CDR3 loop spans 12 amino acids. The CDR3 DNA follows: TGTGCCAGCAGCTTCTCTGTTGCTGAAGCTTTCTTT. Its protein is CASSFSVAEAFF.

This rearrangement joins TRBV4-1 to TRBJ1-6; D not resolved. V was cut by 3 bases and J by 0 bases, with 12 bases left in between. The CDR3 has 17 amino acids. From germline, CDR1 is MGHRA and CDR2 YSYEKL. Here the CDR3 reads CASSQWAKSSYNSPLHF. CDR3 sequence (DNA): TGCGCCAGCAGCCAGTGGGCAAAGAGCTCCTATAATTCACCCCTCCACTTT.

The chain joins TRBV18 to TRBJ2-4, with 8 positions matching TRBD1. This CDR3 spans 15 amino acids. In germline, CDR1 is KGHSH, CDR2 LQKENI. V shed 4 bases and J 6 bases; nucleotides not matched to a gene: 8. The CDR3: CASSRDRGGGNIQYF. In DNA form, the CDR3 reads TGTGCCAGCTCACGAGACAGGGGAGGCGGAAACATTCAGTACTTC.

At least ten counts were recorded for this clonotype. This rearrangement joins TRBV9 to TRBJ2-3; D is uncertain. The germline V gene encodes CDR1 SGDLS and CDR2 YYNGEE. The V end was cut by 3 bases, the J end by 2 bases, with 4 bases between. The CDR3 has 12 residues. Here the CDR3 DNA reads TGTGCCAGCAGCGCCCCCACAGATACGCAGTATTTT. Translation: CASSAPTDTQYF.

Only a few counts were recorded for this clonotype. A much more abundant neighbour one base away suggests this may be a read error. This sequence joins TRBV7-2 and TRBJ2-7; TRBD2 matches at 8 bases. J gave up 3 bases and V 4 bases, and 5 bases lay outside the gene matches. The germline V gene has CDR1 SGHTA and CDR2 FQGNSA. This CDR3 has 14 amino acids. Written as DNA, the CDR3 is TGTGCCAGCAGCTGGGCTAGCGGGTACTACGAGCAGTACTTC. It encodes CASSWASGYYEQYF. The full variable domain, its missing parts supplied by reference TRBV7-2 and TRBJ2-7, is GAGVSQSPSNKVTEKGKDVELRCDPISGHTALYWYRQSLGQGLEFLIYFQGNSAPDKSGLPSDRFSAERTGGSVSTLTIQRTQQEDSAVYLCASSWASGYYEQYFGPGTRLTVT.